This entry concerns a single T cell receptor (beta chain). The CDR3 runs to 13 residues. Trimming stripped 2 bases from V and 3 bases from J, with 5 bases between. Germline assignment: CDR1 SGHDN and CDR2 FVKESK. The data stem from a study of control samples from healthy donors and cancer patients. Clones were sequenced by immunoSEQ multiplex PCR, and TCRdb holds only the in-frame ones, with some missing. The sample lists 120,000 or so clones; around nine tenths were seen once. V gene TRBV14 combines with J gene TRBJ1-5; D gene unclear. The sequencing input was blood. The TCR originated in a young man in good health. In DNA form, the CDR3 reads TGTGCCAGCAGCCAATTCCCCAATCAGCCCCAGCATTTT. Encoded protein: CASSQFPNQPQHF.